This TCR beta chain emerged from a study of T-cell memory formation after mild COVID-19 (dated by TCRdb to 2020 to 2022). Describing the broader study: Most TCR sequence clusters were specific to one of the two donors. In two donors, T-cell clones that expanded and contracted after mild COVID-19 were followed by sequencing TCRalpha and TCRbeta repertoires longitudinally. Two young, previously healthy adult volunteers made up the cohort, one male and one female. Broad study findings and their caveats: Whether the second-wave clones peaking on day 37 were SARS-CoV-2 specific was not confirmed. Clones contracting from day 15 to 85 had balanced CD4/CD8 phenotypes, while a second wave expanding from day 15 to 37 was biased towards CD4+. Some responding clones were found in pre-infection memory, which suggests that pre-existing cross-reactive memory T cells took part in the SARS-CoV-2 response. Contracting CD4+ clones turned up mainly in the CM and EM memory subsets, whereas EMRA was where CD8+ clones were enriched. Only a couple of mild cases were covered in the study, and larger cohorts including severe cases with pre-infection samples were considered necessary.

On this clonotype: There is no known antigen for this receptor. Base qualities are not at hand, and no much larger clone is one base apart.

This sample was sequenced with an Illumina NovaSeq 6000. TCRalpha and TCRbeta cDNA libraries were constructed by 5'RACE with constant-segment primers, with sample barcodes and unique molecular identifiers being introduced. RNA was extracted from every sample with Trizol reagent. Amplification of the libraries took two PCR steps, and the second step added a second sample barcode plus Illumina TruSeq adapters. The libraries were sequenced on an Illumina NovaSeq using 2 x 150 bp paired-end reads. As for the original processing: The reads were demultiplexed and collapsed into UMI-guided consensus sequences using migec v1.2.7. Using mixcr v2.1.11, the UMI consensuses were aligned to TRA and TRB V and J templates and assembled into clonotypes. A clonotype was counted as expanded or contracted only when both edgeR and NoisET called the clonotype significant, with the noise models trained on biological replicates. For edgeR calls, the thresholds were a false discovery rate-adjusted p below 0.01 and a log2 fold-change of 1. As an exploratory analysis of dynamics, max-normalized trajectories of the 1000 most abundant clonotypes were examined by PCA with hierarchical clustering. Each responding clone was given a CD4 or CD8 phenotype based on the CD4+ and CD8+ repertoires, which had been sequenced separately. The raw public reads went through TCRdb reprocessing: fastp at Q25, MiXCR clone calling, in-frame beta chains kept. Records with the same CDR3 protein are collapsed into one entry carrying the most frequent genes and DNA. These V and J calls rely on TCRdb rather than the paper's analysis. The sample profile shows about 400,000 distinct CDR3 sequences; approximately 18% of them were found once. The ten top clones hold 20% to 25% of the sample.

Ficoll-Paque density gradient centrifugation was the method used to isolate PBMCs. Per the germline V gene (reference sequence), DFQATT is the CDR1 and SNEGSKA is the CDR2. From its cysteine to its phenylalanine, the CDR3 spans 16 amino acids. Kept here is only the CDR3 DNA, which spans 48 bases and is read in frame from base 1. Trimming leaves V shorter by 3 bases and J shorter by 5 bases, with the junction holding 5 bases beyond the gene matches. The sample comprised PBMCs or a T cell subset sorted from them (not recorded which). The receptor comes from a man aged 18 to 30 who had mild COVID-19 (a few samples of this study predate the infection). The sample titles of this study are shuffled in the database, so cell type and time point are left out; the donor was told from shared clones. This chain joins TRBV20-1 to TRBJ2-2; the central 14 bases match TRBD2. The DNA sequence is as follows: TGCAGTGCTAGGACTAGCGGGGGGGCTTGGACCGGGGAGCTGTTTTTT. Its product reads: CSARTSGGAWTGELFF.